This TCR beta chain was recovered during a study of blood T cell repertoires in COVID-19. Whole-study context: COVID-19 samples collected from the United States, Italy and Spain covered acute and convalescent phases. PBMCs, B-cell-depleted T cells, or T cells provided the cDNA or gDNA that made up the material.

The table came from immunoSEQ multiplex PCR; TCRdb's copy has only in-frame clones and leaves some out. The table shows approximately 240,000 clones, with about 83% occurring only once. From germline, CDR1 is SGHVS and CDR2 FQNEAQ. This CDR3 comprises 15 residues. The V end lost 0 bases, the J end lost 5 bases, and 13 bases lay between the germline ends. Sequencing input: peripheral blood. The rearrangement joins TRBV7-8 to TRBJ1-1; perhaps TRBD1 as D (5 bases). This TCR was sampled from a man aged 50 or older with acute or convalescent COVID-19. The CDR3 is CASSLARRGDTEAFF. CDR3 in DNA: TGTGCCAGCAGCTTAGCCAGACGGGGGGATACTGAAGCTTTCTTT.